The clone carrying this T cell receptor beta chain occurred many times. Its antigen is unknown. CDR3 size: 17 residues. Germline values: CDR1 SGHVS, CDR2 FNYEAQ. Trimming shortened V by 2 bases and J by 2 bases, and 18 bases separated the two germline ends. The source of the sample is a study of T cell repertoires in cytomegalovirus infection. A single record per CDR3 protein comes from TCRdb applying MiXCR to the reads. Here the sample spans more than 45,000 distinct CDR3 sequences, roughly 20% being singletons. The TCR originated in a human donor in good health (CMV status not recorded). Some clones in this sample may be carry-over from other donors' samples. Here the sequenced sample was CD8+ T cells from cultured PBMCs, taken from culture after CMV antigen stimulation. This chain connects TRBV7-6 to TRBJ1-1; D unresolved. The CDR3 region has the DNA TGTGCCAGCAGCTTAAGTTCGGGCAGGACGGGAAACACTGAAGCTTTCTTT. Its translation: CASSLSSGRTGNTEAFF. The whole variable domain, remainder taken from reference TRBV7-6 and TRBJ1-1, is GAGVSQSPRYKVTKRGQDVALRCDPISGHVSLYWYRQALGQGPEFLTYFNYEAQQDKSGLPNDRFSAERPEGSISTLTIQRTEQRDSAMYRCASSLSSGRTGNTEAFFGQGTRLTVV.